Below, 25 T cell receptor beta chains from the same sample are listed, as sequenced in a study of read filtering for tumor transcriptome and immune sequencing. This library used roughly 430 ng RNA and molecular barcoded adaptors spanning alpha/delta and beta/gamma chains. TCRdb processed the reads anew with MiXCR; each CDR3 protein has one entry. The data hold 35,000 to 40,000 distinct CDR3 sequences, with roughly 15% observed a single time. Material: a population of CD138-negative cells sorted from bone marrow. All receptors derive from a donor aged 40 or older with multiple myeloma.

This clonotype has ten or more counts. The chain links TRBV23-1 to TRBJ2-3; no reliable D call. TRBV23-1 is sorted into the ORF group, with uncertain function. This CDR3 is built from 15 residues. V lost 10 bases to trimming and J lost 1 base, with 18 bases between them. The CDR3 loop is CANIGRCGRTDTQYF. Here the CDR3 DNA reads TGCGCCAACATCGGGCGTTGTGGGCGCACAGATACGCAGTATTTT.

There are many counts of this clonotype. The rearrangement uses TRBV5-1 and TRBJ2-3, with D tentatively TRBD2 (6 bases). V was shortened by 1 base and J by 5 bases, with 17 bases between the two germline ends. The CDR3 has 16 amino acids. From germline, CDR1 is SGHRS and CDR2 YFSETQ. For the CDR3, the DNA is TGCGCCAGCAGCTTGTCGGGAGCTGGGTTGGTAGATACGCAGTATTTT. Translating gives CASSLSGAGLVDTQYF. Complete variable domain (other parts from reference TRBV5-1 and TRBJ2-3): KAGVTQTPRYLIKTRGQQVTLSCSPISGHRSVSWYQQTPGQGLQFLFEYFSETQRNKGNFPGRFSGRQFSNSRSEMNVSTLELGDSALYLCASSLSGAGLVDTQYFGPGTRLTVL.

The rearrangement uses TRBV6-6 and TRBJ2-5; possible D gene TRBD2, 6 bases. This CDR3 contains 15 residues. Germline V gene data show CDR1 as MNHNY and CDR2 as SVGAGI (reference sequence). With 5 bases removed from V and 2 bases from J, the gap between germline ends came to 15 bases. This CDR3 is CASSPTTGGQETQYF. The CDR3 nucleotides are TGTGCCAGCAGTCCCACCACAGGAGGGCAAGAGACCCAGTACTTC.

At least ten counts were recorded for this clonotype. The chain couples TRBV20-1 to TRBJ2-1; 8 positions agree with TRBD1. Germline V gene lookup returns CDR1 DFQATT and CDR2 SNEGSKA (reference sequence). V was pared by 0 bases and J by 5 bases, with 12 bases of the junction left unmatched. The CDR3 loop spans 17 amino acids. The chain's CDR3 is CSARDLLRTGWNNEQFF. The CDR3 DNA reads TGCAGTGCTAGAGATCTGCTTAGGACAGGGTGGAACAATGAGCAGTTCTTC.

This clonotype was seen ten or more times. This CDR3 reads CASSPRVHYNTEAFF. The CDR3 nucleotides are TGCGCCAGCAGCCCACGTGTACACTATAACACTGAAGCTTTCTTT. V is TRBV5-1 and J is TRBJ1-1; D gene uncertain. Germline V gene sequence: CDR1 SGHRS, CDR2 YFSETQ. V dropped 4 bases and J dropped 2 bases, with 15 bases sitting between them. This CDR3 has 15 amino acids.

This clonotype was seen a handful of times. The V gene is TRBV6-5, the J gene TRBJ2-1, with 14 bases matching TRBD2. Germline V gene sequence: CDR1 MNHEY, CDR2 SVGAGI. This CDR3 region has 19 residues. The ends lost 5 bases at V and 1 base at J; junction bases unmatched: 10. CDR3 DNA sequence: TGTGCCAGCAGTACACCGGGGACTAGCGGGAGTAATTCCTACAATGAGCAGTTCTTC. Translated: CASSTPGTSGSNSYNEQFF.

This clonotype was recorded at least ten times. The V call is TRBV28, the J call TRBJ2-7; D is possibly TRBD2 (6 bases). Germline-derived CDR1 and CDR2 are MDHEN and SYDVKM. Trimming stripped 2 bases from V and 0 bases from J, with 11 bases between. There are 15 residues in the CDR3. CDR3 coding DNA: TGTGCCAGCAGTTTACCGGGACTGAGCTCCTACGAGCAGTACTTC. Its protein is CASSLPGLSSYEQYF.

This clonotype was found a few times. Being one base from a much bigger clone, this may be a read error. The chain employs TRBV6-4 and TRBJ2-1; TRBD1 agrees at 7 bases. Germline CDR1 and CDR2: MRHNA and SNTAGT. V trimming: 4 bases; J trimming: 2 bases; junction bases outside the gene matches: 11. The CDR3 contains 17 residues. CDR3: CASSGIGGLGPYNEQFF. The CDR3 nucleotides read TGTGCCAGCAGTGGCATAGGGGGCTTGGGGCCCTACAATGAGCAGTTCTTC.

Note on this clonotype: This clone may be a read error of a much larger clone one base away. V usage is TRBV6-2 or TRBV6-3 and J usage is TRBJ1-6, with D maybe TRBD1 (6 bases). Germline V lookup: CDR1 MNHEY, CDR2 SVGEGT. The CDR3 spans 15 residues. The V end lost 5 bases, the J end lost 5 bases, and 13 bases lay between the germline ends. In nucleotides, the CDR3 is TGTGCCAGCAGTGTTGGGACAATTAATAATTCACCCCTCCACTTT. Protein: CASSVGTINNSPLHF.

With respect to this clonotype: A much larger clone differs by one base, so this may be a read error. The chain carries TRBV7-8 and TRBJ1-6, with D unresolved. Germline CDR1 and CDR2: SGHVS and FQNEAQ. There are 16 residues in the CDR3. CDR3: CASSPLNRAYDSPLHF. The CDR3 bases are TGTGCCAGCAGCCCCCTCAATCGGGCCTATGATTCACCCCTCCACTTT.

The table lists this clonotype with many counts. The V and J genes are TRBV5-1 and TRBJ1-1; no clear D. The CDR3 sequence is 15 residues long. V lost 1 base to trimming and J lost 1 base, with 11 bases between them. Germline V CDR1 and CDR2: SGHRS, YFSETQ. This CDR3 is CASSLLGVGNTEAFF. The CDR3 DNA reads TGCGCCAGCAGCTTGCTGGGTGTGGGGAACACTGAAGCTTTCTTT.

J is TRBJ2-7 and V is TRBV4-1; maybe TRBD1 (6 bases). V was trimmed by 2 bases and J by 6 bases, leaving 11 bases between them. Germline CDR1 MGHRA, CDR2 YSYEKL. There are 13 residues in the CDR3. The CDR3 region has the DNA TGCGCCAGCAGCCAAACCCCCAGGGGCGAGCAGTACTTC. It translates to CASSQTPRGEQYF.

This clonotype occurred many times. V is TRBV20-1 and J is TRBJ2-5, with 8 bases identical to TRBD2. The CDR3 is made up of 15 amino acids. Germline V gives CDR1 DFQATT, CDR2 SNEGSKA (reference sequence). Trimming took 3 bases from V and 0 from J; bases not matched to a gene: 6. CDR3: CSARKLAAHQETQYF. CDR3 nucleotide sequence: TGCAGTGCTAGGAAACTAGCGGCACACCAAGAGACCCAGTACTTC.

This clonotype was observed at least ten times. This chain joins TRBV14 and TRBJ2-3; possible D gene TRBD2, 6 bases. Germline V CDR1 and CDR2: SGHDN, FVKESK. The germline V and J ends were trimmed by 3 bases and 2 bases, with 15 bases remaining between them. This CDR3 contains 16 residues. The DNA of the CDR3 is TGTGCCAGCAGCCACCAACCGGGACTCCTCACAGATACGCAGTATTTT. Translated: CASSHQPGLLTDTQYF.

In this sample, this clonotype turned up many times. The gene calls are TRBV3-1 and TRBJ2-6, with a possible D match to TRBD1 (5 bases). The germline V gene has CDR1 LGHDT and CDR2 YNNKEL (reference sequence). V dropped 3 bases and J dropped 0 bases, with 9 bases sitting between them. The CDR3 runs to 16 residues. This chain's CDR3 is CASSHRVRSGANVLTF. The DNA of the CDR3 is TGTGCCAGCAGCCACAGGGTCCGCTCTGGGGCCAACGTCCTGACTTTC.

The table lists this clonotype with many counts. The rearrangement joins TRBV29-1 to TRBJ2-1; unclear D gene. Trimming stripped 5 bases from V and 0 bases from J, with 26 bases between. CDR1 and CDR2 (germline): SQVTM, ANQGSEA. The CDR3 runs to 19 residues. CDR3 DNA: TGCAGCGTTACTCCGACCAACTATAGAATATTGAGCTCCTACAATGAGCAGTTCTTC. Translation gives CSVTPTNYRILSSYNEQFF.

This clonotype was detected ten times or more. This chain uses TRBV7-8 with TRBJ2-5, with TRBD2 matching 8 bases. CDR1 and CDR2 (germline): SGHVS, FQNEAQ. CDR3 size: 15 residues. V dropped 4 bases and J dropped 2; count of bases not matched to a gene: 6. The DNA for the CDR3 is TGTGCCAGCAGCTACCAGCGGGAGCGGCAAGAGACCCAGTACTTC. Its protein is CASSYQRERQETQYF.

Note on this clonotype: This may come from a read error, since a much larger clone is one base off. The chain combines TRBV5-4 with TRBJ2-7; TRBD2 is a possible D gene (6 bases). Trimming stripped 4 bases from V and 6 bases from J, with 20 bases between. Germline V lookup: CDR1 SGHNT, CDR2 YYREEE (reference sequence). The CDR3 has 15 residues. The CDR3 here is CASSPTGRLVVEQYF. In DNA, the CDR3 is TGTGCCAGCAGCCCGACCGGCCGACTAGTCGTCGAGCAGTACTTC.

This rearrangement joins TRBV5-1 to TRBJ2-3, with 7 bases fitting TRBD2. The junction had 7 bases not matched to a gene; V was cut back by 4 bases and J by 2 bases. CDR1 and CDR2 from the germline V gene are SGHRS and YFSETQ. This CDR3 comprises 15 residues. CDR3 amino acids: CASSPPRDYTDTQYF. The CDR3 DNA reads TGCGCCAGCAGCCCCCCGCGGGACTACACAGATACGCAGTATTTT. Complete variable domain (other parts from reference TRBV5-1 and TRBJ2-3): KAGVTQTPRYLIKTRGQQVTLSCSPISGHRSVSWYQQTPGQGLQFLFEYFSETQRNKGNFPGRFSGRQFSNSRSEMNVSTLELGDSALYLCASSPPRDYTDTQYFGPGTRLTVL.

This clonotype was recorded many times. This chain connects TRBV20-1 to TRBJ2-4; 8 nucleotides match TRBD2. V trimming: 6 bases; J trimming: 1 base; junction bases outside the gene matches: 8. This CDR3 region has 15 residues. Germline CDR1 DFQATT, CDR2 SNEGSKA (reference sequence). CDR3 protein: CSAPSGRGAKNIQYF. CDR3 coding DNA: TGCAGTGCACCCAGCGGGAGAGGTGCCAAAAACATTCAGTACTTC.

This clonotype was counted many times. The chain couples TRBV7-9 to TRBJ2-5, with D possibly being TRBD1 or TRBD2 (5 bases each). The CDR3 contains 14 residues. CDR1 is SEHNR and CDR2 is FQNEAQ in the germline V gene (reference sequence). Trimming stripped 5 bases from V and 2 bases from J, with 12 bases between. CDR3 coding DNA: TGTGCCAGCAGCCCCGGGGACGTACAAGAGACCCAGTACTTC. Encoded protein: CASSPGDVQETQYF.

This clonotype has only a few counts. Given a much more abundant clone one base away, this may be a read error. The V gene is TRBV7-2, the J gene TRBJ1-1; 10 bases line up with TRBD1. The germline CDR1 and CDR2 sequences are SGHTA and FQGNSA. The CDR3 spans 14 residues. This CDR3 reads CASSFDRGLTEAIF. CDR3 DNA: TGTGCCAGCAGCTTTGACAGGGGGCTAACTGAAGCTATCTTT.

Regarding this clonotype: The CDR3 end shows no conserved phenylalanine or tryptophan, and so a read error is likely. This chain connects TRBV6-5 to TRBJ2-2, with D unclear. Germline V gene sequence: CDR1 MNHEY, CDR2 SVGAGI. The CDR3 contains 13 residues. As DNA, the CDR3 is TGCGCCAGCAGTTTGCGACCCCTTTGGGAGCTGTTTCTT. Its translation is CASSLRPLWELFL.

This clonotype was counted ten times or more. This chain joins TRBV12-3 or TRBV12-4 and TRBJ2-3; D remains ambiguous. Trimming stripped 1 base from V and 7 bases from J, with 6 bases between. This CDR3 spans 12 amino acids. The CDR3: CASSLVENTQYF. CDR3 coding DNA: TGTGCCAGCAGTTTAGTAGAAAATACGCAGTATTTT.

This clonotype was seen only a few times. This may arise from a read error, as a much more abundant clone is one base away. The chain has TRBV28 and TRBJ2-7; D tentatively fits TRBD1 or TRBD2 (6 bases each). The germline V gene has CDR1 MDHEN and CDR2 SYDVKM. The V end was cut by 3 bases, the J end by 6 bases, with 18 bases between. This CDR3 spans 15 amino acids. The CDR3 here is CASSLGGSVAFEQYF. CDR3 coding DNA: TGTGCCAGCAGTTTGGGGGGCAGCGTGGCATTCGAGCAGTACTTC.